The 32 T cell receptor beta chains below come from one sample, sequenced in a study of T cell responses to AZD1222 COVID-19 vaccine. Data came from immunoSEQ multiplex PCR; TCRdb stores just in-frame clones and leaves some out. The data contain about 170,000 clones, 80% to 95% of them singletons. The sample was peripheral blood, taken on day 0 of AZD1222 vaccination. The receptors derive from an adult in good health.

The CDR3 loop is CASSERGHPYNEQFF. The CDR3 DNA reads as TGCGCCAGCAGTGAGAGAGGACACCCCTACAATGAGCAGTTCTTC. The chain carries TRBV10-1 and TRBJ2-1; D may be TRBD1 (5 bases). Germline V gives CDR1 WNHNN, CDR2 SYGVQD (reference sequence). V was clipped by 2 bases and J by 2 bases, with 10 bases between them. The CDR3 totals 15 residues.

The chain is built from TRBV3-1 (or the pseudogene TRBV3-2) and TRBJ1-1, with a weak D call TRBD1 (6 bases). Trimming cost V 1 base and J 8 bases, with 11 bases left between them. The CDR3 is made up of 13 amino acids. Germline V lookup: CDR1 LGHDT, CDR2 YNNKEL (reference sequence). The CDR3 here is CASSQVTGTEAFF. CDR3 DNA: TGTGCCAGCAGCCAAGTTACAGGGACAGAAGCTTTCTTT.

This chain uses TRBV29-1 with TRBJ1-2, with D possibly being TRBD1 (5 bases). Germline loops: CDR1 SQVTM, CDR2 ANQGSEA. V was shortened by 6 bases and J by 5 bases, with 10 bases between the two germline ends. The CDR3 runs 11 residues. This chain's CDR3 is CSVGARYGYTF. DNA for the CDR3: TGCAGCGTAGGGGCCCGGTATGGCTACACCTTC.

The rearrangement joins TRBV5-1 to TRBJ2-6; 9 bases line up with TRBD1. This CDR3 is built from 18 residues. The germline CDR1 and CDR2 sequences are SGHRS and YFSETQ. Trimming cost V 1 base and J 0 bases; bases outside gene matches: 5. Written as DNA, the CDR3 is TGCGCCAGCAGCTTGACGGGACAGGGAGGCTCTGGGGCCAACGTCCTGACTTTC. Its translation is CASSLTGQGGSGANVLTF.

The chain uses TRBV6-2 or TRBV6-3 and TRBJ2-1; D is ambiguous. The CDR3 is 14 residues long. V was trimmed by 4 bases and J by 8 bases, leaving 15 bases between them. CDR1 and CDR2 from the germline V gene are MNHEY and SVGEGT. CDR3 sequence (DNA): TGTGCCAGCAGTTCCGGACCTCCTTACCATGAGCAGTTCTTC. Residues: CASSSGPPYHEQFF.

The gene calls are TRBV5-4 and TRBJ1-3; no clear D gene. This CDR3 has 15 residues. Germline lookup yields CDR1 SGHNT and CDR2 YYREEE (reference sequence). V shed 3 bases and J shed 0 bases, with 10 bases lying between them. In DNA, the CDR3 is TGTGCCAGCAGCTCCGGACTGGCCTCTGGAAACACCATATATTTT. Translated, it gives CASSSGLASGNTIYF. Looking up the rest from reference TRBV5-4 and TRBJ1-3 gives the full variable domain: ETGVTQSPTHLIKTRGQQVTLRCSSQSGHNTVSWYQQALGQGPQFIFQYYREEENGRGNFPPRFSGLQFPNYSSELNVNALELDDSALYLCASSSGLASGNTIYFGEGSWLTVV.

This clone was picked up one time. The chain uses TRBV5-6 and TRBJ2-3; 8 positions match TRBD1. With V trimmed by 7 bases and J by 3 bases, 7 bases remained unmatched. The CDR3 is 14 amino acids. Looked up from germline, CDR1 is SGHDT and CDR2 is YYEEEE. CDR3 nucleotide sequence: TGTGCCAGCTCTTTGGACAGGGTAACAGATACGCAGTATTTT. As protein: CASSLDRVTDTQYF. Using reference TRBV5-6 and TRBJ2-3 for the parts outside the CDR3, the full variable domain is DAGVTQSPTHLIKTRGQQVTLRCSPKSGHDTVSWYQQALGQGPQFIFQYYEEEERQRGNFPDRFSGHQFPNYSSELNVNALLLGDSALYLCASSLDRVTDTQYFGPGTRLTVL.

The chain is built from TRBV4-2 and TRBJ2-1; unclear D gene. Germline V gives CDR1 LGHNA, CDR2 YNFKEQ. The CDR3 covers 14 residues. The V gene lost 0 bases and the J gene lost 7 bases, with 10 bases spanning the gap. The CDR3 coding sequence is TGTGCCAGCAGCCAAGATTCTCGGAAAAATGAGCAGTTCTTC. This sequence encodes CASSQDSRKNEQFF.

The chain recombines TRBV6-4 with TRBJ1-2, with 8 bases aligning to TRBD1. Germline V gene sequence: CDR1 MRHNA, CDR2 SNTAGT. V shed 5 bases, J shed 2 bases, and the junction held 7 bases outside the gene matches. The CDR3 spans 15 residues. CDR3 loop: CASSPGQGSNYGYTF. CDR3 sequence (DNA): TGTGCCAGCAGTCCTGGACAGGGATCCAACTATGGCTACACCTTC.

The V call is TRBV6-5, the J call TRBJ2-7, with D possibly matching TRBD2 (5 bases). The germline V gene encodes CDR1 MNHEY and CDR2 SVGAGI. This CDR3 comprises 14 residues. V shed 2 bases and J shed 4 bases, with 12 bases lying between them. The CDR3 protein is CASSYLGRGYEQYF. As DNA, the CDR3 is TGTGCCAGCAGTTACCTGGGCAGAGGGTACGAGCAGTACTTC.

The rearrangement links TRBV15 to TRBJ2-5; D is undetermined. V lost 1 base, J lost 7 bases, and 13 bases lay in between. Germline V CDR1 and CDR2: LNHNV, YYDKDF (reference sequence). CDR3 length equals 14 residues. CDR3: CATSRVQTGGTQYF. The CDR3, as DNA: TGTGCCACCAGCAGAGTCCAGACCGGTGGGACCCAGTACTTC.

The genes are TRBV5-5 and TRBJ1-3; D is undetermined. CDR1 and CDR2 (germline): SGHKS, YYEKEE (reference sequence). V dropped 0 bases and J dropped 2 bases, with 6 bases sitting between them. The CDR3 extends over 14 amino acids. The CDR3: CASSLVDPGNTIYF. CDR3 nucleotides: TGTGCCAGCAGCTTGGTAGATCCTGGAAACACCATATATTTT.

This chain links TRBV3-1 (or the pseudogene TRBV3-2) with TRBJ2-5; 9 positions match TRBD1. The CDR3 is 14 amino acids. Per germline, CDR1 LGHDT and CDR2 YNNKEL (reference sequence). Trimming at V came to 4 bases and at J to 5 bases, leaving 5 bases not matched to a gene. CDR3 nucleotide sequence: TGTGCCAGCAGCCCGGGACAGGGAGTCGAGACCCAGTACTTC. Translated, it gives CASSPGQGVETQYF.

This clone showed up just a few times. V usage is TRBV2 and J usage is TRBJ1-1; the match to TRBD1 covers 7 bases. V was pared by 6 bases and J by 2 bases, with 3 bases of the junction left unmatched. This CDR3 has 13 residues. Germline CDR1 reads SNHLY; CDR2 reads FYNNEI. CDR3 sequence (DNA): TGTGCCAGCAGCGGACAGGTAAACACTGAAGCTTTCTTT. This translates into CASSGQVNTEAFF.

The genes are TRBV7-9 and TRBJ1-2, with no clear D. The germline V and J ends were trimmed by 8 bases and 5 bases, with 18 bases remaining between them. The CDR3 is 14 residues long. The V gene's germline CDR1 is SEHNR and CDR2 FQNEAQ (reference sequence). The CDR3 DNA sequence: TGTGCCAGCCCTCTTGGCAGGCCGGGTTATGGCTACACCTTC. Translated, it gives CASPLGRPGYGYTF.

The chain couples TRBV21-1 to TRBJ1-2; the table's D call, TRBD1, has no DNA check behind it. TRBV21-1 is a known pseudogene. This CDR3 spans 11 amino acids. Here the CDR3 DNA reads TGTGCCAGCACCAGGGGTTCTGGCTACACCTTC. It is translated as CASTRGSGYTF.

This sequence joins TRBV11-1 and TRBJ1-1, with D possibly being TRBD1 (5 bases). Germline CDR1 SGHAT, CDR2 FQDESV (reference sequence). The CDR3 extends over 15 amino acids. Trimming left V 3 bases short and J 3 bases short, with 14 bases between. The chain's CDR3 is CASSFYAGSDTEAFF. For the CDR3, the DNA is TGTGCCAGCAGCTTTTATGCAGGGTCGGACACTGAAGCTTTCTTT.

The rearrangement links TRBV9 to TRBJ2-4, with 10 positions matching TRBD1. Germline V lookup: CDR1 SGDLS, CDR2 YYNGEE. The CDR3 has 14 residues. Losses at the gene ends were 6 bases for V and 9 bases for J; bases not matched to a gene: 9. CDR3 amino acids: CASTQGQGPGIQYF. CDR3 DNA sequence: TGTGCCAGCACTCAGGGACAGGGGCCCGGCATTCAGTACTTC.

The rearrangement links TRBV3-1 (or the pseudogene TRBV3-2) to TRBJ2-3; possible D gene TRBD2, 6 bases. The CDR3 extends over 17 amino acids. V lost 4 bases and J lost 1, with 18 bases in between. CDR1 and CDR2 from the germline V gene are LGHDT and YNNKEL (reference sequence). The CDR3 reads CASSRHPGASGTDTQYF. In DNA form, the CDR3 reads TGTGCCAGCAGCCGCCACCCTGGGGCTAGCGGCACAGATACGCAGTATTTT.

As DNA, the CDR3 is TGTGCCAGCAGCTTCACCAAGGGCCCAAACATTCAGTACTTC. Translated: CASSFTKGPNIQYF. The chain couples TRBV7-2 to TRBJ2-4; no clear D gene. Per germline, CDR1 SGHTA and CDR2 FQGNSA. Trimming removed 3 bases at V and 6 bases at J, with 12 bases between. The CDR3 runs to 14 residues.

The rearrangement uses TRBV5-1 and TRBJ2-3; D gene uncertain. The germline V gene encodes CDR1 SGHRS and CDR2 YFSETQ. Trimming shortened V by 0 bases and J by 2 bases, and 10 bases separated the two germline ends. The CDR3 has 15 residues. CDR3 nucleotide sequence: TGCGCCAGCAGCTTGGATAAGCTTACCACAGATACGCAGTATTTT. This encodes CASSLDKLTTDTQYF.

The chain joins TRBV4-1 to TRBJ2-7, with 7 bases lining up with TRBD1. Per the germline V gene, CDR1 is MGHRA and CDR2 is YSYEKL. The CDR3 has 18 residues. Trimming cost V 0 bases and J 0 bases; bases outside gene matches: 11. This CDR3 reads CASSQDPLTRDSSYEQYF. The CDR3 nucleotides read TGCGCCAGCAGCCAAGATCCCCTTACACGGGACAGCTCCTACGAGCAGTACTTC.

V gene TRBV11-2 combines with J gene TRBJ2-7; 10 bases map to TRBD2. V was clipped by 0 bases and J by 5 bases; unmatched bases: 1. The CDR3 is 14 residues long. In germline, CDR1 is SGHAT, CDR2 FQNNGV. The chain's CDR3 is CASSLELAGDEQYF. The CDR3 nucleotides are TGTGCCAGCAGCTTAGAGCTAGCGGGAGACGAGCAGTACTTC.

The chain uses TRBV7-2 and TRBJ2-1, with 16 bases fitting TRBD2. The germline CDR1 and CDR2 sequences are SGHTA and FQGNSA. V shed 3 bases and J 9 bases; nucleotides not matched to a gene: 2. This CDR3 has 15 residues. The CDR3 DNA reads TGTGCCAGCAGCTTGGGACTAGCGGGGGGGAGTGAGCAGTTCTTC. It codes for CASSLGLAGGSEQFF.

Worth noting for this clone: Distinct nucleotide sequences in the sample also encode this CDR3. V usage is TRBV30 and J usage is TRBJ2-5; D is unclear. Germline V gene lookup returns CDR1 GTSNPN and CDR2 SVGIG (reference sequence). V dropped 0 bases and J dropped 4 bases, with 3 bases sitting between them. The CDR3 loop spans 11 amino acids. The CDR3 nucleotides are TGTGCCTGGAGTGTCGGAGAGACCCAGTACTTC. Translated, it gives CAWSVGETQYF.

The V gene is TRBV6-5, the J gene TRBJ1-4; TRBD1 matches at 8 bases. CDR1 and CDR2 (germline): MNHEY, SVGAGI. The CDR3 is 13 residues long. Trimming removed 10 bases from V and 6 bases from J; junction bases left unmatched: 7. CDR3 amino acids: CAISTGGDEKLFF. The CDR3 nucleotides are TGTGCCATCAGCACAGGGGGGGATGAAAAACTGTTTTTT.

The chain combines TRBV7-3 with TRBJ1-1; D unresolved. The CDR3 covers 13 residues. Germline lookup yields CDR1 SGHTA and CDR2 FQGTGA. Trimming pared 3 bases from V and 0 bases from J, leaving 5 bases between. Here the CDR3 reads CASSFTLNTEAFF. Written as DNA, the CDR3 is TGTGCCAGCAGCTTTACATTGAACACTGAAGCTTTCTTT.

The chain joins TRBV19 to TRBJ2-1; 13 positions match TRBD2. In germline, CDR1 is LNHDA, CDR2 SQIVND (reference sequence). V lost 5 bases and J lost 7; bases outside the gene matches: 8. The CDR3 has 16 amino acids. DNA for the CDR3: TGTGCCAGTAGTCCAAGGACTAGCGGGAGCAGGAATGAGCAGTTCTTC. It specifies CASSPRTSGSRNEQFF.

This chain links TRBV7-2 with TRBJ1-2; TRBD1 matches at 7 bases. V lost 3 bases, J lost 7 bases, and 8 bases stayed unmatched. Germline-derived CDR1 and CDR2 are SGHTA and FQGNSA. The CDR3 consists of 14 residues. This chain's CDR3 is CASSLRGRSGGYTF. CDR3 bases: TGTGCCAGCAGCTTGAGGGGGCGGTCAGGTGGCTACACCTTC.

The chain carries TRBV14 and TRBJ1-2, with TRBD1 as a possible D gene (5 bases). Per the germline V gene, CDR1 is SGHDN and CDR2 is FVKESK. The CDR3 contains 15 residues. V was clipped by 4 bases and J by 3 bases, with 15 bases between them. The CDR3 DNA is TGTGCCAGCAGCCCCAGGCGGGACTCCCACTATGGCTACACCTTC. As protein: CASSPRRDSHYGYTF.

CDR3 protein: CASSQIAGGYNEQFF. The DNA of the CDR3 is TGCGCCAGCAGCCAAATAGCGGGAGGCTACAATGAGCAGTTCTTC. The chain couples TRBV4-1 to TRBJ2-1; 10 positions match TRBD2. The CDR3 extends over 15 amino acids. Germline CDR1 and CDR2: MGHRA and YSYEKL. The ends lost 2 bases at V and 3 bases at J; junction bases unmatched: 1.

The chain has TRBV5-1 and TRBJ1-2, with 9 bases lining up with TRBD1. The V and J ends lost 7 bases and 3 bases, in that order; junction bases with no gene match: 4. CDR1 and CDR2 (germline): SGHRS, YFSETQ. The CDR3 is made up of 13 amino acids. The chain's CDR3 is CASSQGADYGYTF. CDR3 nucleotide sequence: TGCGCCAGCTCACAGGGGGCTGACTATGGCTACACCTTC.